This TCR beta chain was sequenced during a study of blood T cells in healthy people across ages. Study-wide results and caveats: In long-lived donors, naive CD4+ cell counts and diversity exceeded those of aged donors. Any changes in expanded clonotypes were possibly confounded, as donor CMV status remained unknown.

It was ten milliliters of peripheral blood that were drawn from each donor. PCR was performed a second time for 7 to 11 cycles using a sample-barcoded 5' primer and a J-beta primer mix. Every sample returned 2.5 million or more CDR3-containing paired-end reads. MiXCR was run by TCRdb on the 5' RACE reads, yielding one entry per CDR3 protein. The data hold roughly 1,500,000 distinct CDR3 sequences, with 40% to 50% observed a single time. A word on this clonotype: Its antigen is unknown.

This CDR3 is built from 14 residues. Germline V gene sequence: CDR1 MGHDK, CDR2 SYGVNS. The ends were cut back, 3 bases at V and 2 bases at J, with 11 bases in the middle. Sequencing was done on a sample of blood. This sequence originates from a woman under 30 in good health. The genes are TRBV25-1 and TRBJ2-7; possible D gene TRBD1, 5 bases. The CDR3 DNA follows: TGTGCCAGCAGTGAGGCGGCAGGGCCCTACGAGCAGTACTTC. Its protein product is CASSEAAGPYEQYF.